This T cell receptor beta chain was observed in a study of blood T cell repertoires in COVID-19. Repertoires were generated with immunoSEQ multiplex PCR, while TCRdb's copy carries only in-frame clones and drops some. Seen here are approximately 300,000 clones, about 82% observed once, and the top ten hold about 4%. The ends were cut back, 2 bases at V and 0 bases at J, with 7 bases in the middle. This CDR3 is 14 amino acids long. CDR1 MDHEN and CDR2 SYDVKM come from the germline V gene. The V call is TRBV28, the J call TRBJ1-2; D call uncertain. The material sequenced was peripheral blood. The sequence was obtained from a woman in her forties or fifties with active or convalescent COVID-19. The CDR3 bases are TGTGCCAGCAGTTTAAGCCCAACTAACTATGGCTACACCTTC. It codes for CASSLSPTNYGYTF.